A single sample is the source of the 28 T cell receptor beta chains below, sequenced in a study of T cells in Graves' hyperthyroidism and ophthalmopathy. RNA transcripts served as the template for amplifying TCR beta CDR3 regions. TCR CDR3 regions were first amplified by RT-PCR with HTBI primers. TCRdb called the multiplex PCR reads again in MiXCR, with one record for every CDR3 protein. The sample contains fewer than 750,000 distinct CDR3 sequences, approximately 14% of which appear only once. Specimen: blood. The receptors derive from a woman aged 40 to 50 with Graves' ophthalmopathy.

There are many counts of this clonotype. V is TRBV5-1 and J is TRBJ2-5, with D uncertain. CDR1 is SGHRS and CDR2 is YFSETQ in the germline V gene. V was clipped by 0 bases and J by 1 base, with 4 bases between them. The CDR3 sequence is 13 residues long. The CDR3 DNA follows: TGCGCCAGCAGCTTGGCCTCCCAAGAGACCCAGTACTTC. Protein product: CASSLASQETQYF.

This clonotype was counted at least ten times. The chain carries TRBV6-2 or TRBV6-3 and TRBJ1-1, with 7 nucleotides matching TRBD1. The CDR3 loop spans 14 amino acids. Germline trimming cut 2 bases from V and 4 bases from J; bases unmatched to any gene: 4. Germline loops: CDR1 MNHEY, CDR2 SVGEGT. CDR3 sequence (DNA): TGTGCCAGCAGTTACCGACAGGGCTTCACTGAAGCTTTCTTT. It codes for CASSYRQGFTEAFF.

V usage is TRBV6-2 or TRBV6-3 and J usage is TRBJ2-3; 7 bases line up with TRBD2. V lost 0 bases and J lost 2; bases outside the gene matches: 8. CDR3 length: 17 residues. From germline, CDR1 is MNHEY and CDR2 SVGEGT. In nucleotides, the CDR3 is TGTGCCAGCAGTTACTCGATTTCTAGCGGATACACAGATACGCAGTATTTT. Translated, it gives CASSYSISSGYTDTQYF.

This clonotype was recorded at least ten times. This sequence joins TRBV12-3 or TRBV12-4 and TRBJ1-2; 9 bases line up with TRBD1. V trimming: 6 bases; J trimming: 6 bases; junction bases outside the gene matches: 8. The CDR3 extends over 14 amino acids. The CDR3 loop is CASRGTGKVDGYTF. CDR3 nucleotide sequence: TGTGCCAGCAGGGGGACAGGGAAGGTTGATGGCTACACCTTC.

This clonotype was counted many times. This chain joins TRBV7-2 and TRBJ1-2, with 8 positions matching TRBD1. The CDR3 extends over 13 amino acids. Germline CDR1 and CDR2: SGHTA and FQGNSA. The J segment lost 4 bases and the V segment lost 4 bases, leaving 2 bases of the junction unmatched. CDR3 in DNA: TGTGCCAGCAGCTCGGACAGGGCCTATGGCTACACCTTC. Translation gives CASSSDRAYGYTF.

The sample holds many counts of this clonotype. V and J are TRBV2 and TRBJ1-1; D uncertain. The CDR3 is 15 residues long. Germline V gene lookup returns CDR1 SNHLY and CDR2 FYNNEI. V was shortened by 2 bases and J by 0 bases, with 10 bases between the two germline ends. Written as DNA, the CDR3 is TGTGCCAGCAGTGAAAGGGAGGTCATGAACACTGAAGCTTTCTTT. Translated, it gives CASSEREVMNTEAFF. The full variable domain, with the rest looked up from reference TRBV2 and TRBJ1-1, is EPEVTQTPSHQVTQMGQEVILRCVPISNHLYFYWYRQILGQKVEFLVSFYNNEISEKSEIFDDQFSVERPDGSNFTLKIRSTKLEDSAMYFCASSEREVMNTEAFFGQGTRLTVV.

Ten or more counts support this clonotype. The chain has TRBV20-1 and TRBJ2-7; a weak D match, TRBD2 (6 bases). Trimming cost V 3 bases and J 2 bases, with 11 bases left between them. This CDR3 has 13 residues. Germline V gives CDR1 DFQATT, CDR2 SNEGSKA (reference sequence). CDR3 DNA: TGCAGTGCTAGCCACGCGGGAACCTACGAGCAGTACTTC. It yields the protein CSASHAGTYEQYF.

This clonotype was observed many times. The chain recombines TRBV13 with TRBJ1-5; D is unclear. In germline, CDR1 is PRHDT, CDR2 FYEKMQ (reference sequence). Deletions cut 5 bases from V and 4 bases from J, with 30 bases between. The CDR3 totals 20 residues. DNA of the CDR3: TGTGCCAGCAGCCTCTTAACAAGGTTTACAGCAGATCCCAATAATCAGCCCCAGCATTTT. The encoded protein is CASSLLTRFTADPNNQPQHF.

V gene TRBV6-2 or TRBV6-3 combines with J gene TRBJ1-1, with D possibly being TRBD1 (6 bases). The CDR3 contains 15 residues. Germline V gives CDR1 MNHEY, CDR2 SVGEGT. V lost 6 bases to trimming and J lost 6 bases, with 20 bases between them. The CDR3 nucleotides read TGTGCCAGCAGCACCTTCGGGGGGGCGCGATCTGAAGCTTTCTTT. This encodes CASSTFGGARSEAFF.

Ten or more counts support this clonotype. The chain combines TRBV29-1 with TRBJ1-3; D not certain. V was clipped by 7 bases and J by 0 bases, with 4 bases between them. This CDR3 has 11 residues. Germline CDR1 and CDR2: SQVTM and ANQGSEA. This CDR3 is CSADSGNTIYF. In nucleotides, the CDR3 is TGCAGCGCGGACTCTGGAAACACCATATATTTT.

Ten or more counts support this clonotype. The gene calls are TRBV12-3 or TRBV12-4 and TRBJ2-2, with 8 bases lining up with TRBD2. CDR3 length equals 15 residues. Trimming at V came to 8 bases and at J to 5 bases, leaving 10 bases not matched to a gene. In DNA, the CDR3 is TGTGCCAGCTCGACTAGCGTGGGAGGTACCGGGGAGCTGTTTTTT. This codes for CASSTSVGGTGELFF.

This clonotype was recorded at least ten times. The chain links TRBV19 to TRBJ2-7; D perhaps matches TRBD2 (6 bases). The CDR3 consists of 13 residues. Germline V CDR1 and CDR2: LNHDA, SQIVND (reference sequence). V was pared by 3 bases and J by 11 bases, with 17 bases between. CDR3 amino acids: CASSMGPGGIEYF. CDR3 DNA: TGTGCCAGTAGTATGGGGCCGGGCGGGATCGAGTACTTC.

This clonotype occurred many times. This rearrangement joins TRBV5-6 to TRBJ2-4, with a tentative D call TRBD1 (6 bases). The CDR3 spans 16 residues. With 0 bases removed from V and 0 bases from J, the gap between germline ends came to 10 bases. The germline gives CDR1 SGHDT, CDR2 YYEEEE. In nucleotides, the CDR3 is TGTGCCAGCAGCTTGGGTGCAGGGGCAGCCAAAAACATTCAGTACTTC. Translating gives CASSLGAGAAKNIQYF.

This clonotype was counted at least ten times. V usage is TRBV14 and J usage is TRBJ1-2, with a tentative D call TRBD1 (5 bases). V lost 2 bases to trimming and J lost 4 bases, with 14 bases between them. Germline V gene sequence: CDR1 SGHDN, CDR2 FVKESK. The CDR3 covers 15 residues. CDR3 DNA sequence: TGTGCCAGCAGCCAACAGGGCGCCCCCTTCTATGGCTACACCTTC. The encoded protein is CASSQQGAPFYGYTF.

Concerning this clonotype: This could be a read error, since a much larger clone is one nucleotide away. The V and J genes are TRBV12-3 or TRBV12-4 and TRBJ2-3; D call uncertain. The CDR3 totals 12 residues. This CDR3 reads CTSSFGSDTQYF. DNA of the CDR3: TGTACCAGCAGTTTTGGGTCAGATACGCAGTATTTT.

Ten or more counts support this clonotype. V gene TRBV12-3 or TRBV12-4 combines with J gene TRBJ1-2; 7 positions match TRBD1. The ends lost 5 bases at V and 8 bases at J; junction bases unmatched: 8. The CDR3 extends over 13 amino acids. CDR3 coding DNA: TGTGCCAGCAGTGGCCGGGACAGCGGAGGCTACACCTTC. This gives the protein CASSGRDSGGYTF.

This clonotype was found many times. The chain couples TRBV6-5 to TRBJ1-1; a possible D gene is TRBD1 (6 bases). Trimming took off 4 bases at V and 0 bases at J, with 12 bases between the two ends. This CDR3 contains 15 residues. Germline V lookup: CDR1 MNHEY, CDR2 SVGAGI. CDR3 bases: TGTGCCAGCAGTTTACAGGGTTCAATGAACACTGAAGCTTTCTTT. It is translated as CASSLQGSMNTEAFF.

At least ten counts were recorded for this clonotype. The chain links TRBV29-1 to TRBJ2-7; 7 bases align to TRBD2. V shed 5 bases, J shed 2 bases, and the junction held 15 bases outside the gene matches. Germline V lookup: CDR1 SQVTM, CDR2 ANQGSEA. The CDR3 is 16 residues long. The CDR3 protein is CSVSSGASGRTYEQYF. The CDR3 DNA reads TGCAGCGTTTCCTCCGGGGCTAGCGGAAGAACCTACGAGCAGTACTTC.

This clonotype was recorded at least ten times. The chain is built from TRBV3-1 and TRBJ1-2, with 7 bases lining up with TRBD1. Germline V gives CDR1 LGHDT, CDR2 YNNKEL (reference sequence). J gave up 1 base and V 2 bases, and 10 bases lay outside the gene matches. The CDR3 length is 17 residues. CDR3 residues: CASSQTANRGCNYGYTF. Here the CDR3 DNA reads TGTGCCAGCAGCCAAACCGCCAACAGGGGATGTAACTATGGCTACACCTTC.

This clonotype was found many times. J is TRBJ1-2 and V is TRBV20-1; 8 bases align to TRBD1. This CDR3 region has 13 residues. The J segment lost 4 bases and the V segment lost 3 bases, leaving 4 bases of the junction unmatched. Germline-derived CDR1 and CDR2 are DFQATT and SNEGSKA (reference sequence). The CDR3 protein is CSASAGTGYGYTF. CDR3 sequence (DNA): TGCAGTGCTAGCGCCGGGACAGGCTATGGCTACACCTTC.

This clonotype was counted many times. The chain uses TRBV6-5 and TRBJ2-5; D might be TRBD1 or TRBD2, each matching 5 bases. The V and J ends lost 6 bases and 1 base respectively, with 15 bases between them. The CDR3 contains 15 residues. CDR1 and CDR2 from the germline V gene are MNHEY and SVGAGI. The CDR3 DNA sequence: TGTGCCAGCAGACGGAGCCCGAGGGGCCAAGAGACCCAGTACTTC. Translating it yields CASRRSPRGQETQYF.

A note on this clonotype: This may be a read error: a much more frequent sequence differs by one nucleotide. This chain joins TRBV12-3 or TRBV12-4 and TRBJ1-1; a possible D gene is TRBD1 (5 bases). The CDR3 totals 16 residues. The CDR3 spells CASSFAAGGQGTEAIF. The CDR3 coding sequence is TGTGCCAGCAGTTTTGCGGCCGGGGGTCAGGGAACTGAAGCTATCTTT.

This sequence joins TRBV7-9 and TRBJ2-5; D is perhaps TRBD1 or TRBD2 (5 bases each). Trimming took off 5 bases at V and 5 bases at J, with 18 bases between the two ends. CDR3 length: 15 amino acids. Germline V gene data show CDR1 as SEHNR and CDR2 as FQNEAQ (reference sequence). The CDR3 protein is CASSARDRGWETQYF. CDR3 DNA: TGTGCCAGCAGCGCCAGGGACCGCGGGTGGGAGACCCAGTACTTC.

The rearrangement uses TRBV28 and TRBJ1-2, with a tentative D call TRBD1 (6 bases). Per germline, CDR1 MDHEN and CDR2 SYDVKM. The CDR3 has 15 residues. Trimming left V 6 bases short and J 3 bases short, with 17 bases between. The CDR3 DNA follows: TGTGCCAGCAGCCCATTACCAGGGGCAGACTATGGCTACACCTTC. This translates into CASSPLPGADYGYTF.

The V gene is TRBV6-2 or TRBV6-3, the J gene TRBJ1-1, with D unresolved. CDR1 is MNHEY, CDR2 SVGEGT, per germline. V dropped 2 bases and J dropped 11 bases, with 9 bases sitting between them. CDR3 length equals 11 residues. The CDR3 region is CASSYASLAFF. The CDR3 nucleotides are TGTGCCAGCAGTTACGCTTCATTGGCTTTCTTT.

In its sample, this clonotype was seen many times. The rearrangement uses TRBV5-5 and TRBJ1-3; D gene uncertain. The germline V and J ends were trimmed by 1 base and 2 bases, with 10 bases remaining between them. CDR1 is SGHKS and CDR2 is YYEKEE in the germline V gene (reference sequence). The CDR3 totals 15 residues. The CDR3 loop reads CASSLSLGTGNTIYF. The CDR3 DNA sequence: TGTGCCAGCAGCTTGTCCCTTGGCACTGGAAACACCATATATTTT.

This clonotype was observed at least ten times. The chain combines TRBV27 with TRBJ1-1, with a tentative D call TRBD1 (6 bases). Looked up from germline, CDR1 is MNHEY and CDR2 is SMNVEV (reference sequence). This CDR3 is built from 15 residues. V lost 4 bases and J 2 bases, leaving 14 bases between the germline ends. CDR3 protein: CASSYGRGPNTEAFF. As DNA, the CDR3 is TGTGCCAGCAGTTACGGCAGGGGCCCAAACACTGAAGCTTTCTTT.

This clonotype has at least ten counts. The gene calls are TRBV6-5 and TRBJ2-7; perhaps D is TRBD1 or TRBD2 (7 bases each). V gave up 6 bases and J gave up 9 bases, with 18 bases separating them. The CDR3 sequence is 13 residues long. Germline V gives CDR1 MNHEY, CDR2 SVGAGI. The DNA for the CDR3 is TGTGCCAGCAGCCCCAGGGGGGGTAACGGGCAGTACTTC. This translates into CASSPRGGNGQYF.